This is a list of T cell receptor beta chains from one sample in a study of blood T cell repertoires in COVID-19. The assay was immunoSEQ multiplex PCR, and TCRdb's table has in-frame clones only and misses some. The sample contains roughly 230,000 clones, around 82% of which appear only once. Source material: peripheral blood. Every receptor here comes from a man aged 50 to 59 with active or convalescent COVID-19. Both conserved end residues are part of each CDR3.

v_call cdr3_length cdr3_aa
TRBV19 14 CASSLRQGGYEQYF
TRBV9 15 CASSVGGSTYNEQFF
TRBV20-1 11 CSAARGNTIYF
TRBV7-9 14 CASSTGSSGNTIYF
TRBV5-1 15 CASSWTSGGSYEQYF
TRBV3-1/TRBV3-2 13 CASSQDLNQPQHF
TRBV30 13 CAWIRGAHEGYTF
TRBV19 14 CASSIGRNTGELFF
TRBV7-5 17 CVRSPNSSQGPLYGYTF
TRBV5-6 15 CASSLAGQGNYEQYF
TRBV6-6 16 CASSSPGTGKDNEQFF
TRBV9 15 CASSARTGNTGELFF
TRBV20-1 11 CSASGQNEQYF
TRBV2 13 CASQSVGNQPQHF
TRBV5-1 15 CASSLVAGLSNEQFF
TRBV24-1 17 CATRGRDRELTNTEAFF
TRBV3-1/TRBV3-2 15 CASSQTGRVRTEAFF
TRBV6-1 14 CASSEAGQGYGYTF
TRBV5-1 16 CASSKGQDLRTDTQYF
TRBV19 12 CAGGGGNYGYTF
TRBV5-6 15 CASSLGQLYNSPLHF
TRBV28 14 CASSLVVRSQPQHF
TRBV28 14 CASSLPGGQETQYF
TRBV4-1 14 CASSQQTGVHEQYF
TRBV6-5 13 CASSPYSNQPQHF
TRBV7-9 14 CASSLAGSGETQYF
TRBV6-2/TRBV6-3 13 CASSYPATDTQYF
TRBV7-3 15 CASSLNVAPNYEQYF
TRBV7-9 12 CASSLVGNTQYF
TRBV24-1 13 CATSRGHLDEQFF
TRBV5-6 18 CASSSTGTGAFGWVGYTF
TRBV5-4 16 CASSLDQANSYNEQFF
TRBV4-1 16 CASSQDKTGATRTLHF
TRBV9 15 CASGQGTTSTDTQYF
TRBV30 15 CAWSVNGGQDSGYTF
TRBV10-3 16 CAISAWEGRGNQPQHF
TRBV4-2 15 CASSQGPGEGYGYTF